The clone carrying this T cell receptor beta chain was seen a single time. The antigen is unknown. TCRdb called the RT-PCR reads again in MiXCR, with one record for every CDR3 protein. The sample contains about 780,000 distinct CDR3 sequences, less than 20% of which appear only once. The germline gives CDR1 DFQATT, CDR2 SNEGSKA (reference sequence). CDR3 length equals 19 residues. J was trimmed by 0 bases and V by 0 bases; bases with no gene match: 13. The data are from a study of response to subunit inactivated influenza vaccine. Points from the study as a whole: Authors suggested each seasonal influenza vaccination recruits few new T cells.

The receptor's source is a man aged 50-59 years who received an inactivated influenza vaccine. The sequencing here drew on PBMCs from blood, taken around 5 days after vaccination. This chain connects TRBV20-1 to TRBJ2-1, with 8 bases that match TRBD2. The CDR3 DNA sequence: TGCAGTGCTAGAGACCGACGGGGGGGGGCGGCGAGCTCCTACAATGAGCAGTTCTTC. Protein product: CSARDRRGGAASSYNEQFF.